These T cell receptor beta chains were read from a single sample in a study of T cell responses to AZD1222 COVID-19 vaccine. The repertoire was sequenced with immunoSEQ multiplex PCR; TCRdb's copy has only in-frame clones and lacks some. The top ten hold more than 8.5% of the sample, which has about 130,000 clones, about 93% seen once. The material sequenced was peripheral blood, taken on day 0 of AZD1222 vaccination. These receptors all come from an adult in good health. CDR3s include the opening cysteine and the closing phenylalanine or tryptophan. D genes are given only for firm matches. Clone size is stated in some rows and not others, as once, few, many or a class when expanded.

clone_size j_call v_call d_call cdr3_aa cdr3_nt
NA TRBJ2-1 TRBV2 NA CAMARDGSYNEQFF TGTGCCATGGCGCGCGATGGCTCCTACAATGAGCAGTTCTTC
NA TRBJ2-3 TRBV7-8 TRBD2 CASSPTERDPFGTQYF TGTGCCAGCAGCCCAACTGAGCGGGACCCCTTTGGTACGCAGTATTTT
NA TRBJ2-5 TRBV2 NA CASSSKTAGKETQYF TGTGCCAGCAGTTCAAAGACTGCGGGTAAAGAGACCCAGTACTTC
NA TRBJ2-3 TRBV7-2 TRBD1 CASSLQGGTDTQYF TGTGCCAGCAGCTTACAGGGGGGCACAGATACGCAGTATTTT
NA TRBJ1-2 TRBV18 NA CASSPPGTTNFHEVDGYTF TGTGCCAGCTCACCACCGGGCACTACCAACTTCCATGAGGTAGATGGCTACACCTTC
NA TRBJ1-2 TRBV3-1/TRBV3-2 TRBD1 CASSQEVKQGAEEANYGYTF TGTGCCAGCAGCCAAGAGGTAAAACAGGGGGCAGAAGAGGCTAACTATGGCTACACCTTC
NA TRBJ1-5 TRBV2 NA CASSVRGYQPQHF TGTGCCAGCAGTGTCCGAGGGTATCAGCCCCAGCATTTT
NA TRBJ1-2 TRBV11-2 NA CASSLTDEGPYGYTF TGTGCCAGCAGCTTGACAGACGAGGGCCCCTATGGCTACACCTTC
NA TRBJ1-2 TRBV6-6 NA CASSRPQEPDTF TGTGCCAGCAGTCGCCCACAGGAACCGGACACCTTC
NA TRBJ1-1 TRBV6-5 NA CASSRTHTEAFF TGTGCCAGCAGCCGGACCCACACTGAAGCTTTCTTT
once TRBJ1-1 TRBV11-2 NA CASSYSSSGAFF TGTGCCAGCAGCTACAGTAGCTCGGGGGCTTTCTTT
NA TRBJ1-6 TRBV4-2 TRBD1 CASSQGEPGQGGSPLHF TGTGCCAGCAGCCAAGGTGAACCGGGACAGGGCGGTTCACCCCTCCACTTT
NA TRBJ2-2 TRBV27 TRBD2 CASSLSASGGVYTGELFF TGTGCCAGCAGTTTATCGGCTAGCGGGGGGGTATATACCGGGGAGCTGTTTTTT
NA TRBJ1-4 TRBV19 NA CASSPRGQLNEKLFF TGTGCCAGTAGTCCCCGAGGGCAGCTCAATGAAAAACTGTTTTTT
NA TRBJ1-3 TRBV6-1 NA CASSEVGGSGNTIYF TGTGCCAGCAGTGAAGTGGGGGGCTCTGGAAACACCATATATTTT
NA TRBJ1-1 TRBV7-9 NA CASSLRGVDTEAFF TGTGCCAGCAGTCTGAGGGGAGTGGACACTGAAGCTTTCTTT
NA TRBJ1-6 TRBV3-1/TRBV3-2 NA CASSPNLRQLRSPLHF TGTGCCAGCAGCCCCAACCTTAGACAGCTTCGGTCACCCCTCCACTTT
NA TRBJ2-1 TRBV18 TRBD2 CASSFVAGGEYNEQFF TGTGCCAGCTCATTCGTCGCGGGGGGGGAATACAATGAGCAGTTCTTC
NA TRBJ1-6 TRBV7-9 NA CASSNLGRSPLHF TGTGCCAGCAGCAACCTGGGGAGGTCACCCCTCCACTTT
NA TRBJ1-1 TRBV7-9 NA CASRPQGLGLSEAFF TGTGCCAGCAGACCTCAGGGATTAGGCCTCTCTGAAGCTTTCTTT
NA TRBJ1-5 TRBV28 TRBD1 CASSLGQVRQPQHF TGTGCCAGCAGCCTGGGACAGGTCAGACAGCCCCAGCATTTT
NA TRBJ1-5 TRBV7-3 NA CASSFSRDQPQHF TGTGCCAGCAGCTTCTCCAGGGATCAGCCCCAGCATTTT